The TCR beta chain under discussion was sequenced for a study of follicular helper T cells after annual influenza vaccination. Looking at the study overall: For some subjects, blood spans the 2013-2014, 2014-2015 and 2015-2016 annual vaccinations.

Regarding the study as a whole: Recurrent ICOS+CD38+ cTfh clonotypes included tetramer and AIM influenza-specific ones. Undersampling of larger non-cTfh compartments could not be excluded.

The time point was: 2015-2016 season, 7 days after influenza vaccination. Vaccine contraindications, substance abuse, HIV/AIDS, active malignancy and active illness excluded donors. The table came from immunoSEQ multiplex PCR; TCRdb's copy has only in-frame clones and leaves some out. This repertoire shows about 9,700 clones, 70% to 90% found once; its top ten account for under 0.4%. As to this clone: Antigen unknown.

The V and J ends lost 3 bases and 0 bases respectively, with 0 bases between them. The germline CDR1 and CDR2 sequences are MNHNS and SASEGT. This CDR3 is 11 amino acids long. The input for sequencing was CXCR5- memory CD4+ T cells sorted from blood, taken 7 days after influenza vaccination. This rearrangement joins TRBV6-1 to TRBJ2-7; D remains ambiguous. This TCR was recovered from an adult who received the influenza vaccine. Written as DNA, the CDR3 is TGTGCCAGCAGTGACTCCTACGAGCAGTACTTC. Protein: CASSDSYEQYF.